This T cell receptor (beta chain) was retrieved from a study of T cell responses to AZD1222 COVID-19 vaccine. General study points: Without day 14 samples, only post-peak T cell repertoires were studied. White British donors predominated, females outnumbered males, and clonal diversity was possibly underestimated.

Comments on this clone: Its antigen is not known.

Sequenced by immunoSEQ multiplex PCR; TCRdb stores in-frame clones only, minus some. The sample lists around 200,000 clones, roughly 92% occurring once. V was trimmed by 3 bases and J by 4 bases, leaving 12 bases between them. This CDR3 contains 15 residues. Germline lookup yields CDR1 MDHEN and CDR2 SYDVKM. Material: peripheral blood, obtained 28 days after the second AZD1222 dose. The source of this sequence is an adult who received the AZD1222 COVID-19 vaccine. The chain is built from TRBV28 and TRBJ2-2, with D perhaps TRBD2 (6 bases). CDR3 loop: CASSLGGEGTGELFF. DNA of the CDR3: TGTGCCAGCAGTTTGGGGGGAGAGGGCACCGGGGAGCTGTTTTTT.